The 21 T cell receptor beta chains below come from one sample, sequenced in a study of T cells in localized non-small cell lung cancer. Assay: immunoSEQ multiplex PCR; the TCRdb copy retains only in-frame clones and omits some. Among some 14,000 clones listed, about 80% were seen once. This material consisted of peripheral blood, taken before any cancer treatment. The receptor source for this set is an older female donor with stage I squamous cell lung carcinoma.

The rearrangement links TRBV5-1 to TRBJ2-7; 7 nucleotides align to TRBD1. CDR1 is SGHRS, CDR2 YFSETQ, per germline. The CDR3 length is 14 residues. The trim removed 4 bases at V and 2 bases at J, leaving 6 bases unmatched. The CDR3 reads CASSPTGSAYEQYF. Here the CDR3 DNA reads TGCGCCAGCAGCCCGACAGGGTCGGCCTACGAGCAGTACTTC. The full variable domain, in which reference TRBV5-1 and TRBJ2-7 provide the parts outside the CDR3, is KAGVTQTPRYLIKTRGQQVTLSCSPISGHRSVSWYQQTPGQGLQFLFEYFSETQRNKGNFPGRFSGRQFSNSRSEMNVSTLELGDSALYLCASSPTGSAYEQYFGPGTRLTVT.

This chain links TRBV29-1 with TRBJ1-2; unclear D gene. The germline CDR1 and CDR2 sequences are SQVTM and ANQGSEA. The CDR3 is made up of 10 amino acids. V gave up 6 bases and J gave up 8 bases, with 10 bases separating them. The CDR3 reads CSVPGSGYTF. CDR3 nucleotides: TGCAGCGTCCCTGGAAGCGGCTACACCTTC. Based on the CDR3 plus reference TRBV29-1 and TRBJ1-2, the full variable domain is SAVISQKPSRDICQRGTSLTIQCQVDSQVTMMFWYRQQPGQSLTLIATANQGSEATYESGFVIDKFPISRPNLTFSTLTVSNMSPEDSSIYLCSVPGSGYTFGSGTRLTVV.

CDR3 loop: CASSHRQGLRDTEAFF. CDR3 nucleotide sequence: TGTGCCAGTAGTCATCGACAGGGATTAAGGGACACTGAAGCTTTCTTT. The V and J genes are TRBV19 and TRBJ1-1, with TRBD1 identical over 7 bases. J was trimmed by 3 bases and V by 5 bases; bases with no gene match: 12. The germline CDR1 and CDR2 sequences are LNHDA and SQIVND (reference sequence). The CDR3 runs to 16 residues.

This clone was seen just once. The chain joins TRBV5-1 to TRBJ1-1; no reliable D call. The germline gives CDR1 SGHRS, CDR2 YFSETQ. CDR3 length: 13 residues. Trimming shortened V by 0 bases and J by 7 bases, and 10 bases separated the two germline ends. The CDR3 DNA is TGCGCCAGCAGCTTGGCACAGCCCTTTGAAGCTTTCTTT. Its translation: CASSLAQPFEAFF.

V and J are TRBV2 and TRBJ2-7; D possibly corresponds to TRBD1 (7 bases). The germline V gene has CDR1 SNHLY and CDR2 FYNNEI. This CDR3 spans 12 amino acids. Trimming took 10 bases from V and 2 from J, leaving 12 bases between them. The CDR3 bases are TGTGCCATCGGGGGACAGACCTACGAGCAGTACTTC. Translated, it gives CAIGGQTYEQYF. The full variable domain, completed using reference TRBV2 and TRBJ2-7, is EPEVTQTPSHQVTQMGQEVILRCVPISNHLYFYWYRQILGQKVEFLVSFYNNEISEKSEIFDDQFSVERPDGSNFTLKIRSTKLEDSAMYFCAIGGQTYEQYFGPGTRLTVT.

The chain recombines TRBV4-1 with TRBJ2-5; 8 bases align to TRBD2. Unmatched junction bases numbered 8, after V lost 3 bases and J lost 5 bases. CDR3 size: 15 residues. In germline, CDR1 is MGHRA, CDR2 YSYEKL. This CDR3 reads CASSHIRGGGETQYF. For the CDR3, the DNA is TGCGCCAGCAGCCATATTCGGGGGGGCGGGGAGACCCAGTACTTC.

The chain recombines TRBV27 with TRBJ2-7; the D is unclear. Germline CDR1 MNHEY, CDR2 SMNVEV (reference sequence). There are 13 residues in the CDR3. Trimming cost V 2 bases and J 6 bases, with 11 bases left between them. This CDR3 is CASSLPDGLEQYF. CDR3 DNA: TGTGCCAGCAGTTTACCCGACGGTCTCGAGCAGTACTTC.

This clone was observed a handful of times. The J gene is TRBJ1-1, the V gene TRBV6-1; possibly TRBD1 for D (6 bases). The length of the CDR3 is 16 residues. CDR1 MNHNS and CDR2 SASEGT come from the germline V gene. Between the trimmed V and J ends, which lost 1 base and 0 bases, there was a span of 12 bases. The CDR3 here is CASSEVMGHLNTEAFF. CDR3 DNA: TGTGCCAGCAGTGAAGTAATGGGACACCTGAACACTGAAGCTTTCTTT.

Only a few counts were recorded for this clone. The V gene is TRBV30, the J gene TRBJ2-5; unclear D gene. The germline V gene has CDR1 GTSNPN and CDR2 SVGIG (reference sequence). Trimming removed 3 bases at V and 0 bases at J, with 2 bases between. The CDR3 runs to 11 residues. CDR3 sequence reads: CAWSNQETQYF. The CDR3 nucleotides read TGTGCCTGGAGCAACCAAGAGACCCAGTACTTC.

This clone was observed a few times. J is TRBJ1-6 and V is TRBV4-3; D is unresolved. CDR1 is LGHNA, CDR2 YSLEER, per germline. Trimming stripped 0 bases from V and 7 bases from J, with 13 bases between. CDR3 length: 16 amino acids. This chain's CDR3 is CASSQDYSAFNSPLHF. For the CDR3, the DNA is TGCGCCAGCAGCCAAGATTATTCGGCCTTCAATTCACCCCTCCACTTT.

In DNA, the CDR3 is TGCGCCAGCAGCTTTGGTACTACCTACGAGCAGTACTTC. Protein product: CASSFGTTYEQYF. The chain has TRBV5-1 and TRBJ2-7; D is unclear. The V gene lost 2 bases and the J gene lost 2 bases, with 8 bases spanning the gap. The germline V gene encodes CDR1 SGHRS and CDR2 YFSETQ. The CDR3 is 13 residues long.

The J gene is TRBJ2-5, the V gene TRBV10-3; TRBD2 might be the D (6 bases). Trimming removed 4 bases from V and 1 base from J, with 22 bases in between. This CDR3 is built from 18 residues. CDR1 is ENHRY, CDR2 SYGVKD, per germline. The CDR3 region has the DNA TGTGCCATCAGTGGGTCAGAAGCGACTAGGATGGGCCAAGAGACCCAGTACTTC. Translation: CAISGSEATRMGQETQYF.

This sequence joins TRBV11-3 and TRBJ2-7; D is perhaps TRBD2 (5 bases). The V and J ends lost 5 bases and 3 bases respectively, with 14 bases between them. The V gene's germline CDR1 is SGHNT and CDR2 YENEEA. The CDR3 sequence is 14 residues long. The CDR3 nucleotides read TGTGCCAGCAGCCACCCCGCGGGCCTCTACGAGCAGTACTTC. It translates to CASSHPAGLYEQYF.

This chain connects TRBV29-1 to TRBJ1-2; 9 bases line up with TRBD1. The CDR3 covers 14 residues. From germline, CDR1 is SQVTM and CDR2 ANQGSEA. Losses at the gene ends were 1 base for V and 4 bases for J; bases not matched to a gene: 4. The CDR3 loop reads CSVEAGTGSYGYTF. The CDR3 DNA reads as TGCAGCGTTGAAGCCGGGACAGGGAGCTATGGCTACACCTTC.

The chain couples TRBV7-2 to TRBJ2-1, with no clear D. V dropped 1 base and J dropped 1 base, with 5 bases sitting between them. The CDR3 length is 14 residues. Germline CDR1 and CDR2: SGHTA and FQGNSA. The CDR3 spells CASSLDRSYNEQFF. In DNA, the CDR3 is TGTGCCAGCAGCTTAGATAGGTCCTACAATGAGCAGTTCTTC. The variable domain in full, completed from reference TRBV7-2 and TRBJ2-1, reads GAGVSQSPSNKVTEKGKDVELRCDPISGHTALYWYRQSLGQGLEFLIYFQGNSAPDKSGLPSDRFSAERTGGSVSTLTIQRTQQEDSAVYLCASSLDRSYNEQFFGPGTRLTVL.

The chain employs TRBV25-1 and TRBJ2-3, with TRBD1 identical over 8 bases. After removal of 5 bases from V and 3 bases from J, the junction contained 1 base not matched to a gene. The CDR3 runs to 13 residues. Germline V gives CDR1 MGHDK, CDR2 SYGVNS. This chain's CDR3 is CASSTGGTDTQYF. DNA for the CDR3: TGTGCCAGCAGTACAGGGGGAACAGATACGCAGTATTTT.

The chain recombines TRBV4-1 with TRBJ1-2, with a possible D match to TRBD1 (5 bases). Germline values: CDR1 MGHRA, CDR2 YSYEKL. This CDR3 is 17 amino acids long. V was cut by 11 bases and J by 2 bases, with 27 bases left in between. The chain's CDR3 is CALVPSWTPTINYGYTF. Here the CDR3 DNA reads TGCGCCTTAGTGCCCTCCTGGACACCCACCATCAACTATGGCTACACCTTC.

The chain is built from TRBV4-1 and TRBJ2-1, with 7 bases that match TRBD1. Germline V lookup: CDR1 MGHRA, CDR2 YSYEKL. The CDR3 runs to 16 residues. The V and J ends lost 2 bases and 7 bases, in that order; junction bases with no gene match: 11. CDR3 loop: CASSQTQGSAVNEQFF. The CDR3 DNA follows: TGCGCCAGCAGCCAAACACAGGGGTCGGCGGTAAATGAGCAGTTCTTC.

The chain is built from TRBV5-4 and TRBJ2-3; 13 bases are shared with TRBD2. Looked up from germline, CDR1 is SGHNT and CDR2 is YYREEE (reference sequence). V gave up 3 bases and J gave up 3 bases; unmatched junction bases: 4. The CDR3 is made up of 16 amino acids. The CDR3 protein is CASSSQTSGGTDTQYF. For the CDR3, the DNA is TGTGCCAGCAGCTCCCAGACTAGCGGGGGGACAGATACGCAGTATTTT.

This rearrangement joins TRBV5-4 to TRBJ2-5; 13 bases line up with TRBD2. The V and J ends lost 3 bases and 4 bases, in that order; junction bases with no gene match: 12. Germline assignment: CDR1 SGHNT and CDR2 YYREEE (reference sequence). CDR3 length: 18 amino acids. CDR3 protein: CASSSPAARLAGGETQYF. CDR3 in DNA: TGTGCCAGCAGCTCCCCTGCAGCCCGACTAGCGGGGGGAGAGACCCAGTACTTC.

The rearrangement uses TRBV30 and TRBJ1-2; tentatively, D is TRBD1 (5 bases). This CDR3 has 13 residues. Germline V gene lookup returns CDR1 GTSNPN and CDR2 SVGIG (reference sequence). The ends were cut back, 3 bases at V and 7 bases at J, with 15 bases in the middle. The CDR3 is CAWSIGTHVGYTF. The CDR3 DNA follows: TGTGCCTGGAGCATCGGGACCCACGTTGGCTACACCTTC.